This TCR beta chain was profiled in a study of cytomegalovirus exposure and HLA in healthy donors. Primers included in the PCR were 60 Vbeta and 13 Jbeta primers. The repertoire was sequenced with immunoSEQ multiplex PCR; TCRdb's copy has only in-frame clones and lacks some. The data show 150,000 to 200,000 clones, with 80% seen just once and 9.5% to 10% held by the top ten. Overall study findings and caveats: Analyses of presence and absence presupposed an approximately uniform sequencing depth across donors. Rare TCR sequences dominated, though some public TCRs recurred in many donors. Available immune exposure information was restricted to CMV serostatus only.

For this clone: Its antigen is undetermined.

Germline loops: CDR1 MNHEY, CDR2 SVGAGI. V was pared by 7 bases and J by 8 bases, with 14 bases between. The CDR3 extends over 12 amino acids. The sample taken for sequencing was PBMCs. The chain recombines TRBV6-5 with TRBJ1-2; TRBD1 might be the D (6 bases). The receptor was isolated from a man younger than 35 in good health and CMV-seropositive. This CDR3 is CASTEGGWGYTF. The CDR3 DNA follows: TGTGCCAGCACTGAAGGGGGTTGGGGCTACACCTTC.